This T cell receptor beta chain was retrieved from a study of cytomegalovirus exposure and HLA in healthy donors. Findings and limits, study-wide: In a later analysis, HLA-C alleles had the fewest associated TCRs, DRB1 alleles the most. V- and J-gene trimming in TCR beta was tied to a missense DCLRE1C variant by an analysis performed later.

V lost 7 bases to trimming and J lost 4 bases, with 11 bases between them. The CDR3 is 14 amino acids. The germline V gene encodes CDR1 MDHEN and CDR2 SYDVKM. Of note for this clone: As yet, its antigen is unknown.

60 Vbeta and 13 Jbeta primers were used in PCR. In the study's own analysis: In a later analysis, some 10 million of 65 million to 80 million unique beta chains occurred in at least two donors. The method was immunoSEQ multiplex PCR; TCRdb's version includes in-frame clones alone and lacks a portion of them. The DNA gave D and trimming, while V, J and clone size come from that table. The sample gives 97,000 or so clones, roughly 81% of which show up once; 1.4% is in the top ten. The chain recombines TRBV28 with TRBJ1-6, with D perhaps TRBD1 (6 bases). Specimen: PBMCs. The origin of this receptor is a man aged 35-49 years in good health and CMV-seronegative. The CDR3 DNA reads as TGTGCCAGCACCAAAACAGGGTATAATTCACCCCTCCACTTT. This translates into CASTKTGYNSPLHF.